The source of this T cell receptor beta chain is a study of neoadjuvant anti-PD-1 for oral cavity cancer. Study overall: Patients without progression received a fourth nivolumab dose around day 43, then surgical resection on days 50-56. Study-level results: Post-nivolumab, blood T cell clonality was significantly elevated in non-responders. TCR analyses covered only a few patients per response group.

No culture or expansion preceded analysis of these blood cells. For this clone: Its antigen is as yet unknown.

The CDR3 loop spans 13 amino acids. The germline gives CDR1 MNHNS, CDR2 SASEGT. Trimming removed 10 bases from V and 2 bases from J, with 14 bases in between. The assay was immunoSEQ multiplex PCR, and TCRdb's table has in-frame clones only and misses some. The top ten hold under 4% of the sample, which has around 31,000 clones, approximately 90% seen once. The receptor comes from a person between 40 and 80 years old with oral cavity squamous cell carcinoma. J is TRBJ1-2 and V is TRBV6-1; D uncertain. Sequencing used PBMCs, obtained before nivolumab (anti-PD-1) treatment. The DNA for the CDR3 is TGTGCCACGACTACCGGAGTAAACTATGGCTACACCTTC. Translation gives CATTTGVNYGYTF.